This TCR beta chain was recovered during a study of blood T cell repertoires in COVID-19. At the level of the study: Samples taken during acute and convalescent COVID-19 were collected in the United States, Italy and Spain.

In the original processing: Estimated nucleated cell counts came from reference gene primer amplification. Assay: immunoSEQ multiplex PCR; the TCRdb copy retains only in-frame clones and omits some. V and J calls and clone size are copied from that table; D and trimming were computed from the DNA. The sample yields just under 150,000 clones, 87% seen once. V dropped 2 bases and J dropped 0; count of bases not matched to a gene: 10. The CDR3 runs 19 residues. Germline lookup yields CDR1 KGHSH and CDR2 LQKENI. The sample taken for sequencing was peripheral blood. The TCR was taken from a woman in her forties or fifties with acute or convalescent COVID-19. This sequence joins TRBV18 and TRBJ2-1; 10 bases fit TRBD2. This CDR3 is CASSPNLAGDASSYNEQFF. CDR3 in DNA: TGTGCCAGCTCACCAAATCTAGCGGGAGATGCGAGCTCCTACAATGAGCAGTTCTTC.